The 15 T cell receptor beta chains below all came from one sample that was sequenced in a study of response to subunit inactivated influenza vaccine. TCRdb re-called the RT-PCR reads through MiXCR, storing one row per CDR3 protein. The data show about 650,000 distinct CDR3 sequences, about 15% seen once. Sequenced material: PBMCs from blood, taken 12 days after vaccination. These receptors were obtained from a man aged 50 to 59 who received an inactivated influenza vaccine.

V and J are TRBV5-8 and TRBJ2-1; D is uncertain. Germline assignment: CDR1 SGHTS and CDR2 YDEGEE. The V gene lost 9 bases and the J gene lost 6 bases, with 19 bases spanning the gap. The CDR3 length is 14 residues. CDR3 DNA sequence: TGTGCCATCGATACCGGGCTCCCCTTCAATGAGCAGTTCTTC. Residues: CAIDTGLPFNEQFF.

The chain recombines TRBV27 with TRBJ1-6; D not resolved. There are 12 residues in the CDR3. CDR1 is MNHEY, CDR2 SMNVEV, per germline (reference sequence). V lost 3 bases, J lost 7 bases, and 4 bases lay in between. The CDR3 here is CASSFGNSPLHF. The CDR3 DNA reads TGTGCCAGCAGTTTTGGGAATTCACCCCTCCACTTT.

This clonotype was recorded at least ten times. This rearrangement joins TRBV29-1 to TRBJ1-1; weak D call: TRBD1 (6 bases). CDR3 length: 13 residues. With 7 bases removed from V and 1 base from J, the gap between germline ends came to 13 bases. CDR1 is SQVTM and CDR2 is ANQGSEA in the germline V gene. DNA of the CDR3: TGCAGCGCCTTTAGGGGGGCGAACACTGAAGCTTTCTTT. It yields the protein CSAFRGANTEAFF.

This rearrangement joins TRBV6-5 to TRBJ2-5, with D maybe TRBD2 (6 bases). The CDR3 is 16 amino acids. Germline values: CDR1 MNHEY, CDR2 SVGAGI. The germline V and J ends were trimmed by 0 bases and 5 bases, with 16 bases remaining between them. The DNA of the CDR3 is TGTGCCAGCAGTTACTCGGGGCGGGGTCGAGGGGAGACCCAGTACTTC. Protein sequence: CASSYSGRGRGETQYF.

This chain links TRBV20-1 with TRBJ2-1; 13 nucleotides align to TRBD2. Germline V CDR1 and CDR2: DFQATT, SNEGSKA (reference sequence). V lost 6 bases, J lost 6 bases, and 11 bases stayed unmatched. The CDR3 sequence is 16 residues long. CDR3 sequence: CSAPVRTSGRVNEQFF. The CDR3 region has the DNA TGCAGTGCCCCCGTCCGGACTAGCGGGAGAGTCAATGAGCAGTTCTTC.

The chain uses TRBV20-1 and TRBJ2-1; 13 nucleotides line up with TRBD2. The germline gives CDR1 DFQATT, CDR2 SNEGSKA (reference sequence). V was pared by 1 base and J by 5 bases, with 8 bases of the junction left unmatched. The CDR3 is 17 amino acids. CDR3 nucleotides: TGCAGTGCTAGAGCATTATTGGGGACTAGCGGGAACAATGAGCAGTTCTTC. It yields the protein CSARALLGTSGNNEQFF.

This clonotype was found a few times. The genes are TRBV24-1 and TRBJ2-2; D is undetermined. The V and J ends lost 5 bases and 3 bases respectively, with 9 bases between them. Germline loops: CDR1 KGHDR, CDR2 SFDVKD. CDR3 length: 14 residues. CDR3: CATSGRQDTGELFF. In DNA form, the CDR3 reads TGTGCCACCAGTGGTCGTCAGGACACCGGGGAGCTGTTTTTT.

The chain couples TRBV20-1 to TRBJ1-1, with D unclear. Germline values: CDR1 DFQATT, CDR2 SNEGSKA (reference sequence). The V end lost 2 bases, the J end lost 4 bases, and 11 bases lay between the germline ends. The CDR3 covers 13 residues. This CDR3 is CSARTWTTTEAFF. CDR3 DNA sequence: TGCAGTGCTAGAACCTGGACGACCACTGAAGCTTTCTTT.

V gene TRBV5-5 combines with J gene TRBJ1-2; perhaps TRBD1 as D (5 bases). V was cut by 1 base and J by 3 bases, with 13 bases left in between. Germline V gene sequence: CDR1 SGHKS, CDR2 YYEKEE (reference sequence). This CDR3 comprises 15 residues. This chain's CDR3 is CASSLRPGDHYGYTF. The CDR3 coding sequence is TGTGCCAGCAGCTTGAGACCGGGGGATCACTATGGCTACACCTTC.

This clonotype was counted many times. The chain employs TRBV4-2 and TRBJ1-3, with D maybe TRBD1 (6 bases). Germline loops: CDR1 LGHNA, CDR2 YNFKEQ. V was pared by 0 bases and J by 0 bases, with 12 bases between. CDR3 length equals 17 residues. The CDR3, as DNA: TGTGCCAGCAGCCAAGAGGCGGGGGCGACCTCTGGAAACACCATATATTTT. It codes for CASSQEAGATSGNTIYF.

This clonotype was recorded a few times. V is TRBV7-9 and J is TRBJ1-2, with a weak D call TRBD1 (5 bases). The CDR3 has 14 amino acids. The V gene lost 4 bases and the J gene lost 4 bases, with 13 bases spanning the gap. The germline V gene encodes CDR1 SEHNR and CDR2 FQNEAQ (reference sequence). As DNA, the CDR3 is TGTGCCAGCAGCTCCAGGGTGGGCGGCTATGGCTACACCTTC. As protein: CASSSRVGGYGYTF.

This clonotype was counted ten times or more. V is TRBV29-1 and J is TRBJ2-1, with TRBD2 identical over 11 bases. CDR1 is SQVTM, CDR2 ANQGSEA, per germline. This CDR3 region has 12 residues. The trim removed 6 bases at V and 8 bases at J, leaving 3 bases unmatched. The CDR3 is CSVSTSGDEQFF. As DNA, the CDR3 is TGCAGCGTGTCGACTAGCGGGGATGAGCAGTTCTTC.

There are a few counts of this clonotype. The gene calls are TRBV5-1 and TRBJ2-3; D is possibly TRBD2 (5 bases). Trimming left V 4 bases short and J 9 bases short, with 12 bases between. The germline V gene has CDR1 SGHRS and CDR2 YFSETQ. The CDR3 extends over 12 amino acids. The CDR3 here is CASSPGEWTQYF. For the CDR3, the DNA is TGCGCCAGCAGCCCTGGGGAGTGGACGCAGTATTTT.

This clonotype was seen repeatedly, ten times or more. The chain combines TRBV15 with TRBJ1-1, with a tentative D call TRBD1 (6 bases). The germline V and J ends were trimmed by 9 bases and 5 bases, with 13 bases remaining between them. This CDR3 has 12 residues. Germline assignment: CDR1 LNHNV and CDR2 YYDKDF (reference sequence). The CDR3 DNA reads TGTGCCACGGGGGCCCCGCGGACTGAAGCTTTCTTT. This gives the protein CATGAPRTEAFF.

The gene calls are TRBV29-1 and TRBJ1-3; D is perhaps TRBD1 (5 bases). CDR3 length: 13 amino acids. V was cut by 5 bases and J by 7 bases, with 15 bases left in between. Germline CDR1 and CDR2: SQVTM and ANQGSEA. CDR3 region: CSVRGRVGNTIYF. CDR3 DNA: TGCAGCGTTCGCGGCAGGGTCGGGAACACCATATATTTT. Full variable domain (remainder filled in from reference TRBV29-1 and TRBJ1-3): SAVISQKPSRDICQRGTSLTIQCQVDSQVTMMFWYRQQPGQSLTLIATANQGSEATYESGFVIDKFPISRPNLTFSTLTVSNMSPEDSSIYLCSVRGRVGNTIYFGEGSWLTVV.